This passage covers 28 T cell receptor beta chains from one sample sequenced in a study of blood T cell repertoires in COVID-19. Clones were sequenced by immunoSEQ multiplex PCR, and TCRdb holds only the in-frame ones, with some missing. This sample has roughly 200,000 clones, with about four fifths found just once. The sample consisted of peripheral blood. The receptors originated from a man in his sixties with acute or convalescent COVID-19.

V and J are TRBV6-2 or TRBV6-3 and TRBJ1-5; 7 bases match TRBD1. Trimming removed 6 bases from V and 4 bases from J; junction bases left unmatched: 9. The germline V gene has CDR1 MNHEY and CDR2 SVGEGT. The CDR3 totals 15 residues. The CDR3 protein is CASSTGQEGNQPQHF. In DNA, the CDR3 is TGTGCCAGCAGCACAGGACAGGAAGGTAATCAGCCCCAGCATTTT.

This clone was found a few times. The chain links TRBV27 to TRBJ2-3; D gene ambiguous. The CDR3 covers 11 residues. V lost 7 bases, J lost 4 bases, and 6 bases lay in between. Germline V lookup: CDR1 MNHEY, CDR2 SMNVEV (reference sequence). CDR3 loop: CASTRADTQYF. The DNA of the CDR3 is TGTGCCAGCACCCGGGCAGATACGCAGTATTTT.

The chain is built from TRBV12-3 or TRBV12-4 and TRBJ1-2, with 8 bases aligning to TRBD1. V dropped 9 bases and J dropped 3; count of bases not matched to a gene: 3. The CDR3 covers 12 residues. The DNA for the CDR3 is TGTGCCAGTTCGGGACAGGACTATGGCTACACCTTC. This encodes CASSGQDYGYTF.

The genes are TRBV4-2 and TRBJ2-5, with 11 bases lining up with TRBD2. This CDR3 spans 17 amino acids. V shed 4 bases, J shed 4 bases, and the junction held 11 bases outside the gene matches. Germline V gene lookup returns CDR1 LGHNA and CDR2 YNFKEQ. The CDR3 sequence: CASSPGVAGGQRETQYF. CDR3 bases: TGTGCCAGCAGCCCTGGGGTAGCGGGGGGGCAGCGAGAGACCCAGTACTTC.

The chain is built from TRBV6-5 and TRBJ1-3; TRBD1 is a possible D gene (6 bases). The CDR3 has 15 amino acids. CDR1 and CDR2 (germline): MNHEY, SVGAGI. Trimming removed 5 bases from V and 4 bases from J, with 15 bases in between. The CDR3 DNA sequence: TGTGCCAGCAGTCTTCCAGGGGTAGCGGGAAACACCATATATTTT. This translates into CASSLPGVAGNTIYF.

The sample holds a few counts of this clone. Within the sample, other DNA sequences also encode this same CDR3. J is TRBJ1-2 and V is TRBV6-5, with 7 positions matching TRBD1. CDR3 length: 11 amino acids. V was pared by 8 bases and J by 8 bases, with 5 bases of the junction left unmatched. Germline CDR1 reads MNHEY; CDR2 reads SVGAGI. CDR3 sequence reads: CASSTGSGYTF. In DNA, the CDR3 is TGTGCCAGCTCGACAGGGAGCGGCTACACCTTC.

The chain joins TRBV27 to TRBJ2-1; 8 bases map to TRBD2. V was clipped by 2 bases and J by 4 bases; unmatched bases: 4. The germline V gene encodes CDR1 MNHEY and CDR2 SMNVEV (reference sequence). The CDR3 spans 15 residues. CDR3 sequence reads: CASSLRTGGYNEQFF. CDR3 in DNA: TGTGCCAGCAGTTTAAGAACGGGAGGGTACAATGAGCAGTTCTTC.

The chain couples TRBV5-1 to TRBJ1-1, with no clear D. CDR3 length equals 14 residues. CDR1 is SGHRS, CDR2 YFSETQ, per germline. V shed 1 base and J shed 5 bases, with 12 bases lying between them. CDR3 sequence: CASSLMGSGTEAFF. The CDR3, as DNA: TGCGCCAGCAGCTTGATGGGGTCGGGGACTGAAGCTTTCTTT. Full variable domain (rest looked up from reference TRBV5-1 and TRBJ1-1): KAGVTQTPRYLIKTRGQQVTLSCSPISGHRSVSWYQQTPGQGLQFLFEYFSETQRNKGNFPGRFSGRQFSNSRSEMNVSTLELGDSALYLCASSLMGSGTEAFFGQGTRLTVV.

The gene calls are TRBV21-1 and TRBJ1-6; the table's D call, TRBD1, has no DNA check behind it. TRBV21-1 is a pseudogene. This CDR3 is built from 16 residues. The CDR3 nucleotides are TGTGCCAGCAGCAAAGAAAGGGGGCCACCCCTTTCACCCCTCCACTTT. Encoded protein: CASSKERGPPLSPLHF.

The table lists this clone with a few counts. V usage is TRBV10-3 and J usage is TRBJ2-5, with a possible D match to TRBD2 (5 bases). This CDR3 is 12 amino acids long. V was shortened by 2 bases and J by 5 bases, with 6 bases between the two germline ends. Germline CDR1 and CDR2: ENHRY and SYGVKD. This CDR3 reads CAISEEGETQYF. The CDR3 nucleotides are TGTGCCATCAGTGAGGAGGGTGAGACCCAGTACTTC.

The chain carries TRBV11-2 and TRBJ2-3; 12 bases align to TRBD2. J was trimmed by 5 bases and V by 4 bases; bases with no gene match: 7. The CDR3 spans 16 residues. CDR1 is SGHAT, CDR2 FQNNGV, per germline. This CDR3 is CASSSRLAGAIDTQYF. CDR3 nucleotides: TGTGCCAGCAGCTCTAGACTAGCGGGAGCGATAGATACGCAGTATTTT.

This chain uses TRBV2 with TRBJ2-6; 7 bases line up with TRBD2. CDR1 is SNHLY and CDR2 is FYNNEI in the germline V gene. The CDR3 covers 16 residues. Unmatched junction bases numbered 2, after V lost 1 base and J lost 2 bases. CDR3 DNA: TGTGCCAGCAGTGAAGGGGGGAGGGCTGGGGCCAACGTCCTGACTTTC. Translating it yields CASSEGGRAGANVLTF.

The chain couples TRBV7-3 to TRBJ2-5; 12 nucleotides line up with TRBD2. V shed 5 bases and J 3 bases; nucleotides not matched to a gene: 7. The germline V gene has CDR1 SGHTA and CDR2 FQGTGA. There are 16 residues in the CDR3. The CDR3 protein is CASSSGTSGLEETQYF. CDR3 sequence (DNA): TGTGCCAGCAGCAGCGGGACTAGCGGGCTTGAAGAGACCCAGTACTTC.

J is TRBJ2-1 and V is TRBV24-1, with TRBD2 matching 12 bases. This CDR3 is built from 17 residues. Germline V gene lookup returns CDR1 KGHDR and CDR2 SFDVKD. Trimming cost V 3 bases and J 4 bases; bases outside gene matches: 6. The CDR3 DNA follows: TGTGCCACCAGTGATGTTCTAGCGGGGGGGCCTTACAATGAGCAGTTCTTC. Translating gives CATSDVLAGGPYNEQFF.

This clone occurred once. This sequence joins TRBV19 and TRBJ2-1; TRBD1 matches 10 bases. V shed 5 bases, J shed 9 bases, and the junction held 10 bases outside the gene matches. CDR3 length: 15 residues. Germline V lookup: CDR1 LNHDA, CDR2 SQIVND (reference sequence). DNA for the CDR3: TGTGCCAGTAGTGAGACAGGGGGCGCGGGAGGTGAGCAGTTCTTC. Translation gives CASSETGGAGGEQFF. Variable domain in full (rest from reference TRBV19 and TRBJ2-1): DGGITQSPKYLFRKEGQNVTLSCEQNLNHDAMYWYRQDPGQGLRLIYYSQIVNDFQKGDIAEGYSVSREKKESFPLTVTSAQKNPTAFYLCASSETGGAGGEQFFGPGTRLTVL.

This chain uses TRBV12-5 with TRBJ1-1; D ambiguous. Germline CDR1 reads LGHNT; CDR2 reads FRNRAP. This CDR3 contains 11 residues. V was pared by 2 bases and J by 9 bases, with 7 bases between. Written as DNA, the CDR3 is TGTGCTAGTGGTTTGAGCCGCCAAGCTTTCTTT. This sequence encodes CASGLSRQAFF.

The genes are TRBV5-1 and TRBJ2-1; 12 bases align to TRBD2. The V gene end was trimmed by 7 bases and the J gene end by 4 bases; junction bases not matched to a gene: 3. This CDR3 is built from 14 residues. CDR1 and CDR2 (germline): SGHRS, YFSETQ. The CDR3 nucleotides read TGCGCCAGCCGAACTAGCGGGAGGTACAATGAGCAGTTCTTC. This encodes CASRTSGRYNEQFF.

The chain carries TRBV7-9 and TRBJ1-1; 8 bases are a match to TRBD1. This CDR3 region has 14 residues. V was clipped by 4 bases and J by 8 bases; unmatched bases: 9. Germline V gene lookup returns CDR1 SEHNR and CDR2 FQNEAQ (reference sequence). The chain's CDR3 is CASSSGQGEMEAFF. CDR3 nucleotide sequence: TGTGCCAGCAGCTCCGGACAGGGTGAGATGGAAGCTTTCTTT.

This chain links TRBV6-5 with TRBJ1-6, with D hard to call. The CDR3 spans 14 residues. Germline V gene sequence: CDR1 MNHEY, CDR2 SVGAGI. The V end was cut by 3 bases, the J end by 4 bases, with 7 bases between. The CDR3 DNA reads TGTGCCAGCAGTTATCAGGCTTATAATTCACCCCTCCACTTT. Translation: CASSYQAYNSPLHF.

This clone has a single count. The V gene is TRBV15, the J gene TRBJ2-5; perhaps TRBD1 as D (7 bases). CDR1 is LNHNV and CDR2 is YYDKDF in the germline V gene (reference sequence). V gave up 0 bases and J gave up 5 bases, with 16 bases separating them. The CDR3 has 16 residues. Written as DNA, the CDR3 is TGTGCCACCAGCAGAGATGAGGGGGCCGGAGGGGAGACCCAGTACTTC. It translates to CATSRDEGAGGETQYF.

The chain is built from TRBV9 and TRBJ2-3; TRBD1 matches at 11 bases. The CDR3 spans 15 residues. Germline V gene sequence: CDR1 SGDLS, CDR2 YYNGEE. V lost 3 bases, J lost 5 bases, and 5 bases stayed unmatched. In DNA form, the CDR3 reads TGTGCCAGCAGCGCAGGACAGGGGGCGAAAGATACGCAGTATTTT. Protein: CASSAGQGAKDTQYF. The entire variable domain, with the rest obtained from reference TRBV9 and TRBJ2-3, is as follows: DSGVTQTPKHLITATGQRVTLRCSPRSGDLSVYWYQQSLDQGLQFLIQYYNGEERAKGNILERFSAQQFPDLHSELNLSSLELGDSALYFCASSAGQGAKDTQYFGPGTRLTVL.

The V gene is TRBV5-1, the J gene TRBJ2-5; 13 positions match TRBD2. From germline, CDR1 is SGHRS and CDR2 YFSETQ. The CDR3 is made up of 16 amino acids. The J segment lost 5 bases and the V segment lost 5 bases, leaving 9 bases of the junction unmatched. CDR3 region: CASRLLAGGPGETQYF. CDR3 DNA: TGCGCCAGCAGGTTACTAGCGGGAGGGCCCGGGGAGACCCAGTACTTC.

This clone has only one observation. V usage is TRBV5-1 and J usage is TRBJ1-3; D unresolved. CDR3 length: 16 residues. The V end lost 2 bases, the J end lost 0 bases, and 12 bases lay between the germline ends. Looked up from germline, CDR1 is SGHRS and CDR2 is YFSETQ. CDR3 residues: CASSLEPTSSGNTIYF. In nucleotides, the CDR3 is TGCGCCAGCAGCTTAGAACCGACAAGCTCTGGAAACACCATATATTTT.

The chain has TRBV6-2 or TRBV6-3 and TRBJ1-5; 7 nucleotides match TRBD1. Germline assignment: CDR1 MNHEY and CDR2 SVGEGT. The CDR3 runs to 14 residues. V dropped 5 bases and J dropped 4; count of bases not matched to a gene: 5. CDR3 nucleotide sequence: TGTGCCAGCAGTACCACAGGGGAGAATCAGCCCCAGCATTTT. As protein: CASSTTGENQPQHF.

The CDR3 nucleotides read TGTGCCAGTAGTAGATCGACAGGTCAGGGGCAGTACTTC. Residues: CASSRSTGQGQYF. The chain carries TRBV19 and TRBJ2-7, with D possibly being TRBD1 (6 bases). Germline V lookup: CDR1 LNHDA, CDR2 SQIVND (reference sequence). Trimming stripped 4 bases from V and 9 bases from J, with 16 bases between. This CDR3 spans 13 amino acids.

V is TRBV15 and J is TRBJ1-6, with D tentatively TRBD1 (6 bases). The CDR3 contains 15 residues. The germline gives CDR1 LNHNV, CDR2 YYDKDF (reference sequence). Trimming shortened V by 0 bases and J by 11 bases, and 14 bases separated the two germline ends. CDR3 sequence (DNA): TGTGCCACCAGCAGAGATGTGGGGGCTGGGACACCCCTCCACTTT. Protein sequence: CATSRDVGAGTPLHF.

As for this clone: Additional DNA sequences in this sample encode the identical CDR3. The rearrangement joins TRBV19 to TRBJ1-2; TRBD1 is a possible D gene (6 bases). CDR1 and CDR2 from the germline V gene are LNHDA and SQIVND (reference sequence). V was cut by 2 bases and J by 2 bases, with 6 bases left in between. The CDR3 runs 13 residues. CDR3 nucleotide sequence: TGTGCCAGTAGTATAACAGGGAACTATGGCTACACCTTC. Amino acids: CASSITGNYGYTF.

The rearrangement uses TRBV5-6 and TRBJ1-2; no clear D gene. V lost 1 base and J lost 8, with 6 bases in between. Germline CDR1 reads SGHDT; CDR2 reads YYEEEE. This CDR3 contains 11 residues. CDR3 protein: CASSLTGGYTF. The DNA for the CDR3 is TGTGCCAGCAGCTTGACGGGAGGCTACACCTTC.